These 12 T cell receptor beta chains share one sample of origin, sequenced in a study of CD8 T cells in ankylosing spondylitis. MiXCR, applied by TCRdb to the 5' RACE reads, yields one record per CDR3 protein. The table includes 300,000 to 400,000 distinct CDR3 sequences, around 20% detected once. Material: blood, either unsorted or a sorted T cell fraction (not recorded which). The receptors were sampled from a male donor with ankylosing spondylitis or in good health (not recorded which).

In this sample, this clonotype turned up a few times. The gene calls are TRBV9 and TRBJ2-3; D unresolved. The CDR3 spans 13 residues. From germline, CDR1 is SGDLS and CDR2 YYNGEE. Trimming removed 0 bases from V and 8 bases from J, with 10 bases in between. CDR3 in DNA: TGTGCCAGCAGCGTAGGTGAAAAGGGTACGCAGTATTTT. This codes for CASSVGEKGTQYF. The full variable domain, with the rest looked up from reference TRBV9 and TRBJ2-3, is DSGVTQTPKHLITATGQRVTLRCSPRSGDLSVYWYQQSLDQGLQFLIQYYNGEERAKGNILERFSAQQFPDLHSELNLSSLELGDSALYFCASSVGEKGTQYFGPGTRLTVL.

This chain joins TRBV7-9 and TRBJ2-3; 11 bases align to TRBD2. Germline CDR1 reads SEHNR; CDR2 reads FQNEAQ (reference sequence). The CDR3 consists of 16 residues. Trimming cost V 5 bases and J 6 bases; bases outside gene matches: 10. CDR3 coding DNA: TGTGCCAGCAGCACGCTAGCGGGGGGCCGGGGCGATACGCAGTATTTT. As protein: CASSTLAGGRGDTQYF.

CDR3 sequence reads: CASTKGGDRFVDTQYF. The CDR3 DNA is TGTGCCAGCACCAAAGGCGGGGACAGGTTTGTAGATACGCAGTATTTT. The gene calls are TRBV6-2 or TRBV6-3 and TRBJ2-3; 8 nucleotides line up with TRBD1. The CDR3 totals 16 residues. With V trimmed by 7 bases and J by 5 bases, 14 bases remained unmatched. Germline lookup yields CDR1 MNHEY and CDR2 SVGEGT.

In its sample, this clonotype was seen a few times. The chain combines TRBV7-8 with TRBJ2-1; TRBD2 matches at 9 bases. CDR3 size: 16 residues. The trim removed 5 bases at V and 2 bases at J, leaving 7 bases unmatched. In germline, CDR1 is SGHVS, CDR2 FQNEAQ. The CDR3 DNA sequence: TGTGCCAGCAGCCAAAGACTAGCGGAACCCTACAATGAGCAGTTCTTC. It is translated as CASSQRLAEPYNEQFF. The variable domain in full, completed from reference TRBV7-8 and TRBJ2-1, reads GAGVSQSPRYKVAKRGQDVALRCDPISGHVSLFWYQQALGQGPEFLTYFQNEAQLDKSGLPSDRFFAERPEGSVSTLKIQRTQQEDSAVYLCASSQRLAEPYNEQFFGPGTRLTVL.

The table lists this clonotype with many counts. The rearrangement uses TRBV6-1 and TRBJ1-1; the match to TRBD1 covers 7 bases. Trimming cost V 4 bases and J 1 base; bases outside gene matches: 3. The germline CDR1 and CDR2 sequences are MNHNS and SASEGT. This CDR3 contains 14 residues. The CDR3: CASSVGTENTEAFF. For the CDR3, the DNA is TGTGCCAGCAGTGTCGGGACAGAGAACACTGAAGCTTTCTTT.

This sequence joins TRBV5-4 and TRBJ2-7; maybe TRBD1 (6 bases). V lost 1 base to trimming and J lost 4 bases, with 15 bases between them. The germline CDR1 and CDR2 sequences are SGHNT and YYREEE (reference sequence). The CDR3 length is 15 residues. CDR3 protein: CASSLSGQRPYEQYF. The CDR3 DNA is TGTGCCAGCAGCTTGTCTGGACAGAGACCGTACGAGCAGTACTTC.

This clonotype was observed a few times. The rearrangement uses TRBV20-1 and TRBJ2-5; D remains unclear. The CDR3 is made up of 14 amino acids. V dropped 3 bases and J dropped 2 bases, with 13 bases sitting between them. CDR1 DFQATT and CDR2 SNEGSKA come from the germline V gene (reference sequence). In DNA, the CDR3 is TGCAGTGCTAGGACCCCCGAGGAACAAGAGACCCAGTACTTC. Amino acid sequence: CSARTPEEQETQYF.

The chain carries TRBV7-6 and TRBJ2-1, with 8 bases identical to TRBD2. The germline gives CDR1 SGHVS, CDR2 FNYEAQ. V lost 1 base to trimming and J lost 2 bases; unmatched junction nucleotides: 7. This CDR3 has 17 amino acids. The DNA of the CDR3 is TGTGCCAGCAGCTTAGGGGGCGGCGGGGGGACCTACAATGAGCAGTTCTTC. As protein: CASSLGGGGGTYNEQFF.

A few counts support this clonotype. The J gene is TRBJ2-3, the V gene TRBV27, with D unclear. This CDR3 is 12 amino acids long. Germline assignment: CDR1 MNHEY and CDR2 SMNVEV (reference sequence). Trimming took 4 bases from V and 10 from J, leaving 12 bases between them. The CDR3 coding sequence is TGTGCCAGCAGTTACTATGGAGCTGCGCAGTATTTT. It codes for CASSYYGAAQYF.

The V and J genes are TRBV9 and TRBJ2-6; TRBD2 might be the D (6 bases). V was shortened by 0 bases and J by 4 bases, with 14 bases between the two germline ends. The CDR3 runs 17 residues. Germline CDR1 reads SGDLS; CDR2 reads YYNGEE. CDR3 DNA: TGTGCCAGCAGCGTAGGCGGGGACTCTTCAGGGGCCAACGTCCTGACTTTC. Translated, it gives CASSVGGDSSGANVLTF. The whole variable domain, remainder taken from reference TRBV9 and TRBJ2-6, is DSGVTQTPKHLITATGQRVTLRCSPRSGDLSVYWYQQSLDQGLQFLIQYYNGEERAKGNILERFSAQQFPDLHSELNLSSLELGDSALYFCASSVGGDSSGANVLTFGAGSRLTVL.

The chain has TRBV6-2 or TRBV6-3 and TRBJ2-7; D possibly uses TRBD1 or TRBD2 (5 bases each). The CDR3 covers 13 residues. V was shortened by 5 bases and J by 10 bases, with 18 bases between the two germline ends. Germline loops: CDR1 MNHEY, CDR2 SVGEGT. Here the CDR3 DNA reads TGTGCCAGCAGTACCCAAACCGGGGCCTCTCAGTACTTC. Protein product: CASSTQTGASQYF.

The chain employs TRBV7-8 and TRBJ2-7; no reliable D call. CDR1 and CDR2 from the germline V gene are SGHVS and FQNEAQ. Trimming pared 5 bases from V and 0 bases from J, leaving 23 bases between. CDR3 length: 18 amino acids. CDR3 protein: CASSPHIPGPISSYEQYF. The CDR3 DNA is TGTGCCAGCAGCCCGCATATCCCCGGGCCAATAAGCTCCTACGAGCAGTACTTC.